A selection of T cell receptor beta chains follows, all from one sample in a study of shared clonotypes between healthy human individuals. Assay: immunoSEQ multiplex PCR; the TCRdb copy retains only in-frame clones and omits some. The sample includes about 1 million clones, around four fifths of them seen just once. Input material: memory CD4+ T cells sorted from blood. Every receptor here comes from a man between 18 and 29 years old in good health. Each CDR3 is given with its conserved first and last residue. The D gene is left open where the match is weak. Clone size appears in some rows only: once, few, many, or a class for an expanded clone.

V gene: TRBV30; J gene: TRBJ2-5; D gene: .; clone size: .; CDR3 protein: CAWRASGEGLTQYF; CDR3 DNA: TGTGCCTGGAGAGCAAGCGGAGAGGGTTTGACCCAGTACTTC
V gene: TRBV7-8; J gene: TRBJ2-7; D gene: TRBD1; clone size: .; CDR3 protein: CASSDRQGAKGEQYF; CDR3 DNA: TGTGCCAGCAGCGACCGACAGGGGGCGAAGGGGGAGCAGTACTTC
V gene: TRBV7-8; J gene: TRBJ2-5; D gene: .; clone size: .; CDR3 protein: CASSAAGSETQYF; CDR3 DNA: TGTGCCAGCAGTGCAGCTGGGAGCGAGACCCAGTACTTC
V gene: TRBV5-1; J gene: TRBJ1-1; D gene: .; clone size: .; CDR3 protein: CASSGIQGKDTEAFF; CDR3 DNA: TGCGCCAGCAGCGGGATCCAGGGGAAGGACACTGAAGCTTTCTTT
V gene: TRBV30; J gene: TRBJ2-5; D gene: .; clone size: .; CDR3 protein: CAWRRDGEQAQYF; CDR3 DNA: TGTGCCTGGAGGCGGGACGGCGAGCAAGCCCAGTACTTC
V gene: TRBV10-2; J gene: TRBJ1-2; D gene: .; clone size: .; CDR3 protein: CASSEVREAYGYTF; CDR3 DNA: TGCGCCAGCAGTGAGGTCAGGGAGGCCTATGGCTACACCTTC
V gene: TRBV7-2; J gene: TRBJ2-7; D gene: .; clone size: .; CDR3 protein: CASSPSSVQTYEQYF; CDR3 DNA: TGTGCCAGCAGCCCCTCTAGCGTACAGACCTACGAGCAGTACTTC
V gene: TRBV5-1; J gene: TRBJ2-5; D gene: TRBD2; clone size: .; CDR3 protein: CASSTGLAGEQETQYF; CDR3 DNA: TGCGCCAGCAGCACCGGACTAGCGGGGGAGCAAGAGACCCAGTACTTC
V gene: TRBV6-9; J gene: TRBJ2-1; D gene: .; clone size: .; CDR3 protein: CASSQDCNEQFF; CDR3 DNA: TGTGCCAGCAGCCAGGACTGTAATGAGCAGTTCTTC
V gene: TRBV10-3; J gene: TRBJ1-1; D gene: .; clone size: .; CDR3 protein: CAISSALNTEAFF; CDR3 DNA: TGTGCCATCAGTTCCGCCTTGAACACTGAAGCTTTCTTT
V gene: TRBV4-3; J gene: TRBJ2-3; D gene: TRBD2; clone size: .; CDR3 protein: CASSQAGVADTQYF; CDR3 DNA: TGCGCCAGCAGCCAGGCGGGAGTGGCAGATACGCAGTATTTT
V gene: TRBV28; J gene: TRBJ2-7; D gene: .; clone size: .; CDR3 protein: CASDRGGSFGYEQYF; CDR3 DNA: TGTGCCAGCGACCGAGGGGGTTCTTTTGGCTACGAGCAGTACTTC
V gene: TRBV2; J gene: TRBJ2-7; D gene: .; clone size: .; CDR3 protein: CASSEALRREQYF; CDR3 DNA: TGTGCCAGCAGTGAAGCGCTTCGGAGGGAGCAGTACTTC
V gene: TRBV5-4; J gene: TRBJ1-2; D gene: .; clone size: .; CDR3 protein: CASSLPAGREGYTF; CDR3 DNA: TGTGCCAGCAGCTTGCCTGCAGGGAGGGAAGGCTACACCTTC
V gene: TRBV5-1; J gene: TRBJ2-2; D gene: TRBD2; clone size: .; CDR3 protein: CASSPRTSGGAAGELFF; CDR3 DNA: TGCGCCAGCAGCCCCAGGACTAGCGGGGGGGCGGCCGGGGAGCTGTTTTTT
V gene: TRBV5-5; J gene: TRBJ1-6; D gene: .; clone size: .; CDR3 protein: CASSLIIRWGHRNSPLHF; CDR3 DNA: TGTGCCAGCAGCTTAATCATTAGGTGGGGCCATAGGAATTCACCCCTCCACTTT
V gene: TRBV6-6; J gene: TRBJ2-2; D gene: .; clone size: .; CDR3 protein: CASSYSHSKTTGELFF; CDR3 DNA: TGTGCCAGCAGTTACTCACACTCGAAAACCACCGGGGAGCTGTTTTTT
V gene: TRBV6-6; J gene: TRBJ2-1; D gene: TRBD1; clone size: .; CDR3 protein: CASSHEGTVYNEQFF; CDR3 DNA: TGTGCCAGCAGTCACGAGGGGACAGTGTACAATGAGCAGTTCTTC
V gene: TRBV9; J gene: TRBJ1-1; D gene: TRBD1; clone size: .; CDR3 protein: CASSVGGGGHMNTEAFF; CDR3 DNA: TGTGCCAGCAGCGTAGGAGGGGGCGGTCATATGAACACTGAAGCTTTCTTT
V gene: TRBV11-2; J gene: TRBJ2-7; D gene: .; clone size: .; CDR3 protein: CASSLDRLSYEQYF; CDR3 DNA: TGTGCCAGCAGCTTAGATCGACTCTCCTACGAGCAGTACTTC
V gene: TRBV25-1; J gene: TRBJ2-5; D gene: .; clone size: .; CDR3 protein: CASRLGGAQETQYF; CDR3 DNA: TGTGCCAGCAGACTGGGGGGGGCGCAAGAGACCCAGTACTTC
V gene: TRBV2; J gene: TRBJ2-7; D gene: .; clone size: .; CDR3 protein: CATSPGIRGSKYEQYF; CDR3 DNA: TGTGCCACCTCCCCTGGGATACGGGGGAGTAAATACGAGCAGTACTTC
V gene: TRBV18; J gene: TRBJ1-5; D gene: TRBD1; clone size: .; CDR3 protein: CASSSGTVHQGQPQHF; CDR3 DNA: TGTGCCAGCTCATCCGGGACAGTCCATCAAGGGCAGCCCCAGCATTTT
V gene: TRBV5-1; J gene: TRBJ2-1; D gene: TRBD1; clone size: .; CDR3 protein: CASSQGTETSNEQFF; CDR3 DNA: TGCGCCAGCAGCCAAGGGACAGAAACTTCGAATGAGCAGTTCTTC
V gene: TRBV13; J gene: TRBJ1-1; D gene: .; clone size: .; CDR3 protein: CASSLGTLLSTEAFF; CDR3 DNA: TGTGCCAGCAGCCTTGGGACCCTCCTCAGCACTGAAGCTTTCTTT
V gene: TRBV4-3; J gene: TRBJ1-2; D gene: .; clone size: .; CDR3 protein: CASSHRDYGYTF; CDR3 DNA: TGCGCCAGCAGCCACAGGGACTATGGCTACACCTTC
V gene: TRBV19; J gene: TRBJ1-1; D gene: TRBD1; clone size: once; CDR3 protein: CASNVNRGAEAFF; CDR3 DNA: TGTGCCAGTAACGTCAACAGGGGAGCTGAAGCTTTCTTT
V gene: TRBV5-1; J gene: TRBJ2-3; D gene: TRBD2; clone size: .; CDR3 protein: CASSRGGATTDTQYF; CDR3 DNA: TGCGCCAGCAGCCGCGGGGGGGCCACCACAGATACGCAGTATTTT
V gene: TRBV20-1; J gene: TRBJ2-1; D gene: .; clone size: .; CDR3 protein: CSAGGGDEQFF; CDR3 DNA: TGCAGTGCCGGAGGGGGAGATGAGCAGTTCTTC
V gene: TRBV6-6; J gene: TRBJ1-3; D gene: .; clone size: .; CDR3 protein: CATLDRGSTGNTIYF; CDR3 DNA: TGTGCCACCCTAGATAGGGGTAGCACTGGAAACACCATATATTTT
V gene: TRBV30; J gene: TRBJ1-2; D gene: TRBD1; clone size: once; CDR3 protein: CAWTTGAVYGYTF; CDR3 DNA: TGTGCCTGGACTACAGGGGCCGTCTATGGCTACACCTTC
V gene: TRBV7-2; J gene: TRBJ1-1; D gene: .; clone size: .; CDR3 protein: CASSLVVDTEAFF; CDR3 DNA: TGTGCCAGCAGCTTAGTTGTGGACACTGAAGCTTTCTTT
V gene: TRBV18; J gene: TRBJ2-7; D gene: TRBD1; clone size: .; CDR3 protein: CASSPKGTGIPHEQYF; CDR3 DNA: TGTGCCAGCTCACCAAAAGGGACAGGGATCCCCCACGAGCAGTACTTC
V gene: TRBV30; J gene: TRBJ2-5; D gene: TRBD2; clone size: .; CDR3 protein: CAWGGGKGETQYF; CDR3 DNA: TGTGCCTGGGGCGGGGGAAAAGGCGAGACCCAGTACTTC
V gene: TRBV5-5; J gene: TRBJ2-1; D gene: TRBD2; clone size: .; CDR3 protein: CASSRTSGSYEQFF; CDR3 DNA: TGTGCCAGCAGCCGGACTAGCGGGAGCTATGAGCAGTTCTTC
V gene: TRBV14; J gene: TRBJ2-2; D gene: TRBD2; clone size: once; CDR3 protein: CASSRWAGVIGGELFF; CDR3 DNA: TGTGCCAGCAGCCGCTGGGCGGGAGTGATTGGCGGGGAGCTGTTTTTT
V gene: TRBV28; J gene: TRBJ2-2; D gene: .; clone size: .; CDR3 protein: CASRTGQPSGELFF; CDR3 DNA: TGTGCCAGCAGGACCGGACAGCCAAGTGGGGAGCTGTTTTTT
V gene: TRBV7-6; J gene: TRBJ1-5; D gene: .; clone size: few; CDR3 protein: CASSEQENQPQHF; CDR3 DNA: TGTGCCAGCAGCGAACAGGAGAATCAGCCCCAGCATTTT
V gene: TRBV9; J gene: TRBJ2-2; D gene: .; clone size: .; CDR3 protein: CASGGTSNTGELFF; CDR3 DNA: TGTGCCAGCGGCGGGACATCGAACACCGGGGAGCTGTTTTTT
V gene: TRBV30; J gene: TRBJ2-7; D gene: .; clone size: .; CDR3 protein: CAWSLGYEQYF; CDR3 DNA: TGTGCCTGGAGTCTGGGCTACGAGCAGTACTTC
V gene: TRBV5-4; J gene: TRBJ2-7; D gene: .; clone size: .; CDR3 protein: CASSLANSRVYEQYF; CDR3 DNA: TGTGCCAGCAGCTTGGCCAACAGCAGGGTCTACGAGCAGTACTTC
V gene: TRBV5-6; J gene: TRBJ2-2; D gene: .; clone size: many; CDR3 protein: CASLRRAGGELFF; CDR3 DNA: TGTGCCAGTTTGAGGAGAGCGGGCGGGGAGCTGTTTTTT
V gene: TRBV4-3; J gene: TRBJ2-1; D gene: TRBD2; clone size: .; CDR3 protein: CASSRALRTSGTYNEQFF; CDR3 DNA: TGCGCCAGCAGCCGAGCCCTCCGGACTAGCGGGACCTACAATGAGCAGTTCTTC
V gene: TRBV6-6; J gene: TRBJ1-1; D gene: .; clone size: .; CDR3 protein: CASSYGGRNTEAFF; CDR3 DNA: TGTGCCAGCAGTTACGGGGGAAGGAACACTGAAGCTTTCTTT
V gene: TRBV20-1; J gene: TRBJ2-5; D gene: .; clone size: .; CDR3 protein: CSAMGWETQYF; CDR3 DNA: TGCAGTGCTATGGGGTGGGAGACCCAGTACTTC
V gene: TRBV7-9; J gene: TRBJ2-7; D gene: .; clone size: .; CDR3 protein: CASSLQGLLNEQYF; CDR3 DNA: TGTGCCAGCAGCTTACAAGGACTCCTTAACGAGCAGTACTTC
V gene: TRBV30; J gene: TRBJ1-1; D gene: TRBD1; clone size: .; CDR3 protein: CAWGDREIAFF; CDR3 DNA: TGTGCCTGGGGGGACAGGGAAATCGCTTTCTTT
V gene: TRBV2; J gene: TRBJ2-3; D gene: .; clone size: many; CDR3 protein: CASGALQDTQYF; CDR3 DNA: TGTGCCAGTGGGGCCCTACAAGATACGCAGTATTTT
V gene: TRBV18; J gene: TRBJ1-5; D gene: .; clone size: .; CDR3 protein: CASSPNKNQPQHF; CDR3 DNA: TGTGCCAGCTCACCAAACAAAAATCAGCCCCAGCATTTT
V gene: TRBV5-1; J gene: TRBJ2-1; D gene: TRBD2; clone size: .; CDR3 protein: CASSGGTSGSNEQFF; CDR3 DNA: TGCGCCAGCAGCGGAGGGACTAGCGGGAGTAATGAGCAGTTCTTC
V gene: TRBV19; J gene: TRBJ2-2; D gene: TRBD1; clone size: .; CDR3 protein: CASTFDRVPGELFF; CDR3 DNA: TGTGCCAGTACCTTTGACAGGGTGCCCGGGGAGCTGTTTTTT
V gene: TRBV9; J gene: TRBJ2-2; D gene: TRBD2; clone size: .; CDR3 protein: CASSVGGSGGPNTGELFF; CDR3 DNA: TGTGCCAGCAGCGTAGGAGGTAGCGGGGGGCCCAACACCGGGGAGCTGTTTTTT
V gene: TRBV30; J gene: TRBJ1-1; D gene: .; clone size: many; CDR3 protein: CASTRGTGAFF; CDR3 DNA: TGTGCCTCCACCAGGGGTACGGGTGCTTTCTTT
V gene: TRBV4-1; J gene: TRBJ2-7; D gene: TRBD1; clone size: .; CDR3 protein: CASSQPGTGKREQYF; CDR3 DNA: TGCGCCAGCAGCCAACCCGGGACAGGGAAGAGGGAGCAGTACTTC
V gene: TRBV6-5; J gene: TRBJ2-7; D gene: .; clone size: .; CDR3 protein: CASSYKGNEQYF; CDR3 DNA: TGTGCCAGCAGTTATAAGGGAAACGAGCAGTACTTC
V gene: TRBV27; J gene: TRBJ1-4; D gene: .; clone size: .; CDR3 protein: CASSPKLVSHDEKLFF; CDR3 DNA: TGTGCCAGCAGTCCGAAACTAGTCTCGCATGATGAAAAACTGTTTTTT
V gene: TRBV2; J gene: TRBJ1-1; D gene: TRBD1; clone size: .; CDR3 protein: CASSPTGVTEAFF; CDR3 DNA: TGTGCCAGCAGCCCGACAGGGGTGACTGAAGCTTTCTTT
V gene: TRBV2; J gene: TRBJ2-5; D gene: TRBD1; clone size: .; CDR3 protein: CASSLTRSDRLEYF; CDR3 DNA: TGTGCCAGCAGTCTCACACGTTCGGACAGGCTGGAGTACTTC
V gene: TRBV20-1; J gene: TRBJ2-3; D gene: .; clone size: .; CDR3 protein: CSARWVDTQYF; CDR3 DNA: TGCAGTGCTAGGTGGGTGGATACGCAGTATTTT